What follows are 24 T cell receptor beta chains derived from one specimen sequenced in a study of blood T cell repertoires in COVID-19. The data were produced by immunoSEQ multiplex PCR, yet TCRdb's version contains in-frame clones alone and is incomplete. The sample consists of some 120,000 clones, 85% to 90% of them appearing once. Sequencing was carried out using peripheral blood. These receptors all come from a woman between 45 and 65 years old with acute or convalescent COVID-19.

The V and J genes are TRBV29-1 and TRBJ1-2; 8 bases line up with TRBD1. This CDR3 is built from 14 residues. Germline CDR1 and CDR2: SQVTM and ANQGSEA. The V gene end was trimmed by 0 bases and the J gene end by 5 bases; junction bases not matched to a gene: 5. The CDR3 DNA reads as TGCAGCGTTGAAGATGACAGGGGAAGGTATGGCTACACCTTC. This gives the protein CSVEDDRGRYGYTF.

J is TRBJ1-6 and V is TRBV11-2, with 7 bases aligning to TRBD1. Germline V gene sequence: CDR1 SGHAT, CDR2 FQNNGV. CDR3 length equals 16 residues. V shed 3 bases, J shed 4 bases, and the junction held 6 bases outside the gene matches. CDR3 sequence reads: CASSLDRTNYNSPLHF. The CDR3 coding sequence is TGTGCCAGCAGCTTGGACAGGACGAATTATAATTCACCCCTCCACTTT.

V gene TRBV19 combines with J gene TRBJ2-7, with no clear D. CDR1 LNHDA and CDR2 SQIVND come from the germline V gene (reference sequence). V was cut by 2 bases and J by 3 bases, with 14 bases left in between. CDR3 length: 15 residues. CDR3 in DNA: TGTGCCAGTAGTATAAACTTAGACATCCTCTACGAGCAGTACTTC. Protein: CASSINLDILYEQYF.

This rearrangement joins TRBV5-5 to TRBJ1-5; no firm D call. Germline-derived CDR1 and CDR2 are SGHKS and YYEKEE (reference sequence). The ends were cut back, 4 bases at V and 0 bases at J, with 11 bases in the middle. The CDR3 runs to 15 residues. CDR3 region: CASSASLYSNQPQHF. For the CDR3, the DNA is TGTGCCAGCAGCGCTTCTCTATATAGCAATCAGCCCCAGCATTTT.

This clone was seen only a few times. This sequence joins TRBV19 and TRBJ2-7, with 15 bases fitting TRBD2. In germline, CDR1 is LNHDA, CDR2 SQIVND (reference sequence). The CDR3 length is 14 residues. V gave up 11 bases and J gave up 6 bases; unmatched junction bases: 8. The CDR3 here is CAVGLAGGLGEQYF. CDR3 nucleotide sequence: TGTGCCGTGGGACTAGCGGGGGGACTCGGCGAGCAGTACTTC.

The rearrangement uses TRBV19 and TRBJ2-3; the D is unclear. The CDR3 consists of 15 residues. The germline V and J ends were trimmed by 4 bases and 4 bases, with 15 bases remaining between them. Germline-derived CDR1 and CDR2 are LNHDA and SQIVND (reference sequence). The CDR3 here is CASSKEQLRADTQYF. CDR3 nucleotides: TGTGCCAGTAGTAAGGAACAGCTGAGAGCAGATACGCAGTATTTT.

The chain uses TRBV30 and TRBJ2-1; D not certain. V lost 1 base and J lost 7, with 5 bases in between. The germline CDR1 and CDR2 sequences are GTSNPN and SVGIG (reference sequence). CDR3 length: 11 amino acids. CDR3 sequence reads: CAWSGPNEQFF. The CDR3 nucleotides are TGTGCCTGGAGTGGTCCTAATGAGCAGTTCTTC.

The rearrangement joins TRBV30 to TRBJ2-1; 7 bases match TRBD1. CDR1 GTSNPN and CDR2 SVGIG come from the germline V gene (reference sequence). The V gene end was trimmed by 4 bases and the J gene end by 5 bases; junction bases not matched to a gene: 11. The CDR3 is 15 amino acids. The CDR3 bases are TGTGCCTGGAAAGCTTGGGTGGGACAGAACAATGAGCAGTTCTTC. Its protein is CAWKAWVGQNNEQFF.

V and J are TRBV2 and TRBJ2-2; D is possibly TRBD2 (7 bases). Germline V gives CDR1 SNHLY, CDR2 FYNNEI. The CDR3 totals 14 residues. Trimming stripped 7 bases from V and 4 bases from J, with 13 bases between. CDR3 sequence (DNA): TGTGCCAGCACGCGGGGGCGGGGCACCGGGGAGCTGTTTTTT. It translates to CASTRGRGTGELFF.

The chain has TRBV11-3 and TRBJ2-7; 12 bases align to TRBD1. There are 18 residues in the CDR3. Germline-derived CDR1 and CDR2 are SGHNT and YENEEA. Trimming cost V 0 bases and J 2 bases; bases outside gene matches: 8. In DNA form, the CDR3 reads TGTGCCAGCAGCTTAGAAGGGTTGGGACAGGGGGCCCCCTACGAGCAGTACTTC. This codes for CASSLEGLGQGAPYEQYF.

This clone was seen only once. CDR3 amino acids: CASSPTGYGYTF. The CDR3 region has the DNA TGTGCCAGCAGCCCGACAGGGTATGGCTACACCTTC. The chain joins TRBV7-2 to TRBJ1-2; 7 bases match TRBD1. Germline assignment: CDR1 SGHTA and CDR2 FQGNSA. Trimming at V came to 5 bases and at J to 5 bases, leaving 2 bases not matched to a gene. There are 12 residues in the CDR3. The whole variable domain, filled in from reference TRBV7-2 and TRBJ1-2, reads GAGVSQSPSNKVTEKGKDVELRCDPISGHTALYWYRQSLGQGLEFLIYFQGNSAPDKSGLPSDRFSAERTGGSVSTLTIQRTQQEDSAVYLCASSPTGYGYTFGSGTRLTVV.

This clone was recorded only once. V and J are TRBV27 and TRBJ2-7, with 11 positions matching TRBD2. The CDR3 sequence is 19 residues long. Germline loops: CDR1 MNHEY, CDR2 SMNVEV (reference sequence). V was pared by 4 bases and J by 0 bases, with 14 bases of the junction left unmatched. In nucleotides, the CDR3 is TGTGCCAGCAGTTCGAAGATTTTGACTAGCGGGATTAGCTCCTACGAGCAGTACTTC. Residues: CASSSKILTSGISSYEQYF.

The CDR3 loop reads CASSQEGPGDPRGQFF. The DNA of the CDR3 is TGCGCCAGCAGCCAAGAAGGGCCAGGGGACCCCAGGGGGCAGTTCTTC. The chain is built from TRBV4-1 and TRBJ2-1, with D possibly matching TRBD1 (6 bases). This CDR3 has 16 residues. Germline CDR1 reads MGHRA; CDR2 reads YSYEKL. Deletions cut 0 bases from V and 12 bases from J, with 21 bases between.

The gene calls are TRBV25-1 and TRBJ1-1; TRBD1 matches 7 bases. There are 14 residues in the CDR3. CDR1 and CDR2 from the germline V gene are MGHDK and SYGVNS. V trimming: 4 bases; J trimming: 5 bases; junction bases outside the gene matches: 7. The CDR3 sequence is CASSGKGARTEAFF. The CDR3 DNA reads TGTGCCAGCAGTGGTAAGGGGGCGAGGACTGAAGCTTTCTTT.

The chain is built from TRBV30 and TRBJ2-7; D is unclear. The CDR3 length is 15 residues. The germline V gene encodes CDR1 GTSNPN and CDR2 SVGIG (reference sequence). V was shortened by 1 base and J by 1 base, with 14 bases between the two germline ends. CDR3 in amino acids: CAWSASDTSSYEQYF. The CDR3 region has the DNA TGTGCCTGGAGTGCGTCAGACACCTCTTCCTACGAGCAGTACTTC.

The chain couples TRBV7-3 to TRBJ2-3, with a weak D call TRBD2 (5 bases). Trimming removed 2 bases from V and 0 bases from J, with 9 bases in between. CDR1 is SGHTA and CDR2 is FQGTGA in the germline V gene. The CDR3 runs to 15 residues. The CDR3 is CASSLGLASTDTQYF. In nucleotides, the CDR3 is TGTGCCAGCAGCTTAGGGCTAGCCAGCACAGATACGCAGTATTTT.

The chain is built from TRBV7-9 and TRBJ2-1, with D unresolved. V was clipped by 5 bases and J by 3 bases, with 14 bases between them. The germline CDR1 and CDR2 sequences are SEHNR and FQNEAQ (reference sequence). There are 15 residues in the CDR3. CDR3 nucleotides: TGTGCCAGCAGCCACCCACATCCAGGCTACAATGAGCAGTTCTTC. This translates into CASSHPHPGYNEQFF.

This rearrangement joins TRBV15 to TRBJ1-5; D is undetermined. This CDR3 spans 12 amino acids. Trimming removed 4 bases at V and 7 bases at J, with 8 bases between. Germline values: CDR1 LNHNV, CDR2 YYDKDF (reference sequence). CDR3 sequence (DNA): TGTGCCACCAGCATTAGTGCCCAGCCCCAGCATTTT. Encoded protein: CATSISAQPQHF.

CDR3 amino acids: CASSPGTGPPGNIQYF. Written as DNA, the CDR3 is TGTGCCAGCAGCCCAGGGACAGGCCCCCCTGGGAACATTCAGTACTTC. The gene calls are TRBV9 and TRBJ2-4; 8 bases are a match to TRBD1. Germline CDR1 is SGDLS and CDR2 is YYNGEE. This CDR3 comprises 16 residues. J was trimmed by 7 bases and V by 4 bases; bases with no gene match: 13. The complete variable domain, with remaining parts taken from reference TRBV9 and TRBJ2-4, reads DSGVTQTPKHLITATGQRVTLRCSPRSGDLSVYWYQQSLDQGLQFLIQYYNGEERAKGNILERFSAQQFPDLHSELNLSSLELGDSALYFCASSPGTGPPGNIQYFGAGTRLSVL.

The chain is built from TRBV9 and TRBJ1-5; D gene ambiguous. The V end was cut by 0 bases, the J end by 7 bases, with 8 bases between. The CDR3 spans 13 residues. Germline CDR1 SGDLS, CDR2 YYNGEE. DNA for the CDR3: TGTGCCAGCAGCGTAGACCCAGGACAGCCCCAGCATTTT. It is translated as CASSVDPGQPQHF.

The rearrangement joins TRBV6-6 to TRBJ2-3; 9 bases agree with TRBD2. Germline loops: CDR1 MNHNY, CDR2 SVGAGI (reference sequence). This CDR3 comprises 16 residues. V lost 4 bases, J lost 5 bases, and 10 bases stayed unmatched. CDR3: CASSFGLAGSIDTQYF. The CDR3 DNA reads as TGTGCCAGCAGTTTTGGGCTAGCGGGAAGTATAGATACGCAGTATTTT.

V usage is TRBV5-5 and J usage is TRBJ2-5, with a tentative D call TRBD1 (5 bases). The V and J ends lost 4 bases and 5 bases respectively, with 18 bases between them. Germline CDR1 SGHKS, CDR2 YYEKEE (reference sequence). CDR3 length equals 15 residues. The DNA of the CDR3 is TGTGCCAGCAGCCGTTTTATGCAGGGTTGGGAGACCCAGTACTTC. This gives the protein CASSRFMQGWETQYF.

The chain couples TRBV5-1 to TRBJ1-4; 8 positions agree with TRBD1. The CDR3 is made up of 14 amino acids. CDR1 and CDR2 from the germline V gene are SGHRS and YFSETQ. Trimming cost V 4 bases and J 8 bases; bases outside gene matches: 7. In nucleotides, the CDR3 is TGCGCCAGCAGCCCCGGGACAGGTGGGGAAAAACTGTTTTTT. Encoded protein: CASSPGTGGEKLFF.

The chain combines TRBV6-5 with TRBJ1-6; TRBD1 agrees at 7 bases. CDR1 is MNHEY, CDR2 SVGAGI, per germline. The CDR3 loop spans 16 amino acids. J gave up 5 bases and V 1 base, and 5 bases lay outside the gene matches. CDR3 residues: CASSYWTGPDNSPLHF. CDR3 nucleotides: TGTGCCAGCAGTTACTGGACAGGACCCGATAATTCACCCCTCCACTTT.